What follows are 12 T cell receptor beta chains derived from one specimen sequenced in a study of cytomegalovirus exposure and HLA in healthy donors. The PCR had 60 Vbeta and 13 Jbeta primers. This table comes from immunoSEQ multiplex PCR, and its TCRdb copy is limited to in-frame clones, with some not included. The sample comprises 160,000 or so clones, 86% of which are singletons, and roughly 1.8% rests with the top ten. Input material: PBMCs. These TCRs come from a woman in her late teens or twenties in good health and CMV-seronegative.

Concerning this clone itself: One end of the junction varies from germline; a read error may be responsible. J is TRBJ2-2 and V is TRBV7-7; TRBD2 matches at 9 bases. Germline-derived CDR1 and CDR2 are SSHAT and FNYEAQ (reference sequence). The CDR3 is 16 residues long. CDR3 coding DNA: TGTGCTAGCAGCCTAATAGCGGGAGCGAGTACCGGGGAGCTGTTTTTT. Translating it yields CASSLIAGASTGELFF. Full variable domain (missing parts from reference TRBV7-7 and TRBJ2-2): GAGVSQSPRYKVTKRGQDVTLRCDPISSHATLYWYQQALGQGPEFLTYFNYEAQPDKSGLPSDRFSAERPEGSISTLTIQRTEQRDSAMYRCASSLIAGASTGELFFGEGSRLTVL.

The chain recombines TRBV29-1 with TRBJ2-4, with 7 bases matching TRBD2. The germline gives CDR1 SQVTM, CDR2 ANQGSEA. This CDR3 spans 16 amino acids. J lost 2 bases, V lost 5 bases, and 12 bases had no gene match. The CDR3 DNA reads TGCAGCGTTCCCAGTGGGAGGGAGGGGTCCAAAAACATTCAGTACTTC. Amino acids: CSVPSGREGSKNIQYF.

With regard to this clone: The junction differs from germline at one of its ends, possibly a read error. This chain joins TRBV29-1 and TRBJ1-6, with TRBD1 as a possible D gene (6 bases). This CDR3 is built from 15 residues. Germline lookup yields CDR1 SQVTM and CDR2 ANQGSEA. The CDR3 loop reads CSVQEGGSYNSPLHF. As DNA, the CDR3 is TGCAGCGTTCAAGAGGGGGGCTCCTATAATTCACCCCTCCACTTT.

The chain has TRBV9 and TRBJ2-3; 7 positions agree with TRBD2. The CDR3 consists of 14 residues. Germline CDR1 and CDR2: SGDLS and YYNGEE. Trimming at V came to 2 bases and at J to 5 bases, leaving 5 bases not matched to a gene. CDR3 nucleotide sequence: TGTGCCAGCAGCGTGGCGGGAGAAGAAGATACGCAGTATTTT. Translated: CASSVAGEEDTQYF. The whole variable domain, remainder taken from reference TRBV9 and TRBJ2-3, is DSGVTQTPKHLITATGQRVTLRCSPRSGDLSVYWYQQSLDQGLQFLIQYYNGEERAKGNILERFSAQQFPDLHSELNLSSLELGDSALYFCASSVAGEEDTQYFGPGTRLTVL.

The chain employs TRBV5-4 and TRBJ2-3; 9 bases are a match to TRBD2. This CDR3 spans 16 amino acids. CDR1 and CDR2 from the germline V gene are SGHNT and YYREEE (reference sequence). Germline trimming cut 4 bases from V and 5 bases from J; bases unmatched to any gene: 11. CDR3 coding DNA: TGTGCCAGCAGCACCAGTCGGGGCGGGGGGGGAGATACGCAGTATTTT. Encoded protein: CASSTSRGGGGDTQYF. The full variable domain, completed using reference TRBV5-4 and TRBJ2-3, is ETGVTQSPTHLIKTRGQQVTLRCSSQSGHNTVSWYQQALGQGPQFIFQYYREEENGRGNFPPRFSGLQFPNYSSELNVNALELDDSALYLCASSTSRGGGGDTQYFGPGTRLTVL.

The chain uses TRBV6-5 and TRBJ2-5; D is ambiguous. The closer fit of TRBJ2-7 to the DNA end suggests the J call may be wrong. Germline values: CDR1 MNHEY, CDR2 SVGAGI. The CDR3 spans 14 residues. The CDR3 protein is CASSYSAASYEQYF. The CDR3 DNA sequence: TGTGCCAGCAGTTACTCTGCTGCGTCCTACGAGCAGTACTTC.

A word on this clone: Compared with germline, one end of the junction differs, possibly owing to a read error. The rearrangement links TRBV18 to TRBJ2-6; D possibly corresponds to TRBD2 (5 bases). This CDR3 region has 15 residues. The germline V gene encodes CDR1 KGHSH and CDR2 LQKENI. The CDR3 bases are TGTGCCAGCTCGCCACTAGTCTCTGGGGCCAACGTCCTGACTTTC. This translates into CASSPLVSGANVLTF.

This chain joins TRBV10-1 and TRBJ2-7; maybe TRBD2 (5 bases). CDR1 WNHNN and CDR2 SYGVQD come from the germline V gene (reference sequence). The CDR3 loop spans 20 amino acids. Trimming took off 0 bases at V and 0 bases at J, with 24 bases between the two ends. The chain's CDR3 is CASSESSYPHPRGSSYEQYF. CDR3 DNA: TGCGCCAGCAGTGAGTCGTCTTACCCCCACCCGCGAGGGAGCTCCTACGAGCAGTACTTC.

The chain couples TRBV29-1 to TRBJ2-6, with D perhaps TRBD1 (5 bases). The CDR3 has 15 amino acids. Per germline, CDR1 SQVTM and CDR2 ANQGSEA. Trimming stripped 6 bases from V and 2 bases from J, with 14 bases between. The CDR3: CSVLSTEAGANVLTF. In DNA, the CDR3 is TGCAGCGTACTTTCGACAGAAGCTGGGGCCAACGTCCTGACTTTC.

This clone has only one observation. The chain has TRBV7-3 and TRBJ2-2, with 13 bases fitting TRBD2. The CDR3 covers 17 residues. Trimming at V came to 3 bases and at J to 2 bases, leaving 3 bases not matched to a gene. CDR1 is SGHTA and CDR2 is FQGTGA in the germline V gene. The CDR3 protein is CASSLSGLAGNTGELFF. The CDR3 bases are TGTGCCAGCAGCTTGTCGGGACTAGCGGGAAACACCGGGGAGCTGTTTTTT. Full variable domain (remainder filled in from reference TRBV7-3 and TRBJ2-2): GAGVSQTPSNKVTEKGKYVELRCDPISGHTALYWYRQSLGQGPEFLIYFQGTGAADDSGLPNDRFFAVRPEGSVSTLKIQRTERGDSAVYLCASSLSGLAGNTGELFFGEGSRLTVL.

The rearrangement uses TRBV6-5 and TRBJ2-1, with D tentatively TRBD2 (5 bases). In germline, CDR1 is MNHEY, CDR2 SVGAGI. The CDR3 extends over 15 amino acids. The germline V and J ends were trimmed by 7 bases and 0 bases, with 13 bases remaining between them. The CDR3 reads CASTKRSSSYNEQFF. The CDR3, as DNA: TGTGCCAGCACCAAGCGGTCTAGCTCCTACAATGAGCAGTTCTTC.

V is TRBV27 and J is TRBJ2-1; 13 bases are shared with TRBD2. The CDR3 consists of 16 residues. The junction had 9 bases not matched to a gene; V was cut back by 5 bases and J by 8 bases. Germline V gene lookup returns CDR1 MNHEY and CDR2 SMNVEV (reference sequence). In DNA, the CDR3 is TGTGCCAGCAGTATCCTACTAGCGGGAGGGCCCCATGAGCAGTTCTTC. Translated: CASSILLAGGPHEQFF.